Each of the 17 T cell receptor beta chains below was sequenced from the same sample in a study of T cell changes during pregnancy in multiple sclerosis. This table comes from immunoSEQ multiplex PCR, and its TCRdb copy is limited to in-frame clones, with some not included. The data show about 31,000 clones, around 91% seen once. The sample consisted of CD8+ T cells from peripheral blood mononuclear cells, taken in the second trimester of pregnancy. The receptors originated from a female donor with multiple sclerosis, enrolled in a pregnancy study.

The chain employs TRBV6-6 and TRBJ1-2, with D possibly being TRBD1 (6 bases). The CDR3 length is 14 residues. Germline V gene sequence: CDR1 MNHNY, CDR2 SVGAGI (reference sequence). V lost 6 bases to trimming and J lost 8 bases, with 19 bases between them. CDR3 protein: CASRPFGQNDGYTF. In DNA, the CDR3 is TGTGCCAGCAGGCCCTTCGGACAGAACGACGGCTACACCTTC.

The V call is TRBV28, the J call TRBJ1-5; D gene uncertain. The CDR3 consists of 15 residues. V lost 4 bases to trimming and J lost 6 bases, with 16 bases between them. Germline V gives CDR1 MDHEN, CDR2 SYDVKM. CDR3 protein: CASSSATGNLQPQHF. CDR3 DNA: TGTGCCAGCAGTTCTGCGACGGGAAACCTTCAGCCCCAGCATTTT.

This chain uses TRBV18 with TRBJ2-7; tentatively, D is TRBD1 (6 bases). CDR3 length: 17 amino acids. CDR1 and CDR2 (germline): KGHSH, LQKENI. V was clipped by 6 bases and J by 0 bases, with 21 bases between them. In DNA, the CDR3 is TGTGCCAGCTCCCTCCTCAGACCTGGACAGAGCTCCTACGAGCAGTACTTC. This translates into CASSLLRPGQSSYEQYF.

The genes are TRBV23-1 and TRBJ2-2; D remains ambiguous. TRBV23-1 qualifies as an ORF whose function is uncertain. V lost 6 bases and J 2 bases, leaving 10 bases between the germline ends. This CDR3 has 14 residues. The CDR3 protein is CASRPRGNTGELFF. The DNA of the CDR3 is TGCGCCAGCAGACCTAGAGGCAACACCGGGGAGCTGTTTTTT.

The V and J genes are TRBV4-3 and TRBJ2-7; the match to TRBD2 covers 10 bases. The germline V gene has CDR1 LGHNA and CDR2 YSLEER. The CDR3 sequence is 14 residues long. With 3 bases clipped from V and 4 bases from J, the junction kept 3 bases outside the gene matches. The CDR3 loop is CASSHGLADYEQYF. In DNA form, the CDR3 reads TGCGCCAGCAGCCACGGACTAGCGGATTACGAGCAGTACTTC.

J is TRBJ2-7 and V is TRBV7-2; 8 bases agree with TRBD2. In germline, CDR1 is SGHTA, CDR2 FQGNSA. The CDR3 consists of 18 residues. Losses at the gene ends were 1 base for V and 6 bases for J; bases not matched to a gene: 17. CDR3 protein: CASSLDGRGLAAGAEQYF. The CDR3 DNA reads TGTGCCAGCAGCTTAGATGGTCGCGGACTCGCAGCGGGAGCCGAGCAGTACTTC.

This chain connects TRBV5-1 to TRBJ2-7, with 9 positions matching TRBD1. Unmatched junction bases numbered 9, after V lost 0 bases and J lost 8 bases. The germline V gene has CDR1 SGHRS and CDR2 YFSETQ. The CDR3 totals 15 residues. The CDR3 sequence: CASSLVTQGANQQYF. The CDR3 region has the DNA TGCGCCAGCAGCTTGGTGACACAGGGGGCAAATCAGCAGTACTTC. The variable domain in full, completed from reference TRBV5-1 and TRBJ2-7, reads KAGVTQTPRYLIKTRGQQVTLSCSPISGHRSVSWYQQTPGQGLQFLFEYFSETQRNKGNFPGRFSGRQFSNSRSEMNVSTLELGDSALYLCASSLVTQGANQQYFGPGTRLTVT.

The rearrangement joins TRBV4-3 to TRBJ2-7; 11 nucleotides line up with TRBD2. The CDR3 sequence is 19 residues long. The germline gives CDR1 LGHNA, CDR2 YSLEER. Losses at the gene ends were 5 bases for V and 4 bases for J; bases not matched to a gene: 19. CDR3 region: CASSSRVLPLAGGKYEQYF. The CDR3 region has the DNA TGCGCCAGCAGCTCCAGGGTTTTGCCGCTAGCGGGAGGAAAATACGAGCAGTACTTC.

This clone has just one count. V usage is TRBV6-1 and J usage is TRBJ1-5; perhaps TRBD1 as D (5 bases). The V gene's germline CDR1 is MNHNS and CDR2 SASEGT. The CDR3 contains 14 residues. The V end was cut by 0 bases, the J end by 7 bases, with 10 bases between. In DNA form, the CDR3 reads TGTGCCAGCAGTGAAGCGGGGGGAAGCCAGCCCCAGCATTTT. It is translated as CASSEAGGSQPQHF.

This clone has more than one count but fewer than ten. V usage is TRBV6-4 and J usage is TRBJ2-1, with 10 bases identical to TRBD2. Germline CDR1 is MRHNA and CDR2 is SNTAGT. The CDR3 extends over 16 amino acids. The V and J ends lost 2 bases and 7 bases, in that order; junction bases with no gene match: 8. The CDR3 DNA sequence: TGTGCCAGCAGTGACCATGGACTAGCGGAACTGAATGAGCAGTTCTTC. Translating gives CASSDHGLAELNEQFF.

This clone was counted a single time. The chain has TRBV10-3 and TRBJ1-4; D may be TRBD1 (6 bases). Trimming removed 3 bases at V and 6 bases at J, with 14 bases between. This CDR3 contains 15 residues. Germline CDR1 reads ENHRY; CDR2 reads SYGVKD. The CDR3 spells CAISDLQGPDEKLFF. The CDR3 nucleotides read TGTGCCATCAGTGACCTACAGGGCCCGGATGAAAAACTGTTTTTT.

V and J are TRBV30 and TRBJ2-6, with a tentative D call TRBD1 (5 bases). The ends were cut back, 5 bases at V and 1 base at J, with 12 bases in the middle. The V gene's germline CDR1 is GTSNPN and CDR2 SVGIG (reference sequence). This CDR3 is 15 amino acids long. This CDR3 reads CAWGLAGSGANVLTF. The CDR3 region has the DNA TGTGCCTGGGGTCTTGCAGGGTCTGGGGCCAACGTCCTGACTTTC.

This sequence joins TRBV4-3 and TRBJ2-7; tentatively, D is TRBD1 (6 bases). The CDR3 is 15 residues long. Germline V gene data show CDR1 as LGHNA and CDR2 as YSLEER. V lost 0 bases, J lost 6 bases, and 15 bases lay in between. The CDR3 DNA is TGCGCCAGCAGCCAAGATCCGGGACAACCCTTCGAGCAGTACTTC. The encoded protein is CASSQDPGQPFEQYF.

The CDR3 reads CASSVNLAGDVNEQFF. The CDR3 DNA follows: TGTGCCAGCAGCGTAAACCTAGCGGGAGATGTGAATGAGCAGTTCTTC. The chain uses TRBV9 and TRBJ2-1; 10 nucleotides line up with TRBD2. Germline loops: CDR1 SGDLS, CDR2 YYNGEE. Germline trimming cut 1 base from V and 7 bases from J; bases unmatched to any gene: 8. This CDR3 has 16 amino acids.

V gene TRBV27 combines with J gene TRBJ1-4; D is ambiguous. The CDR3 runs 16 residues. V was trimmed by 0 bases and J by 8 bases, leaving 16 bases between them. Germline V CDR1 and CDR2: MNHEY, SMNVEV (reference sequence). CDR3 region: CASSLSEELIREKLFF. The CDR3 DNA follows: TGTGCCAGCAGTTTATCGGAGGAGTTAATACGAGAAAAACTGTTTTTT.

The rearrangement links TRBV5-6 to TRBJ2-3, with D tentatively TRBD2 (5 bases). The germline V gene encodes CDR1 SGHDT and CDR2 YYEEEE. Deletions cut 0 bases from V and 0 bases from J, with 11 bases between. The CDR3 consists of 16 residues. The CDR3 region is CASSLAGTGSTDTQYF. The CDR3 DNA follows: TGTGCCAGCAGCTTGGCCGGTACGGGGAGCACAGATACGCAGTATTTT.

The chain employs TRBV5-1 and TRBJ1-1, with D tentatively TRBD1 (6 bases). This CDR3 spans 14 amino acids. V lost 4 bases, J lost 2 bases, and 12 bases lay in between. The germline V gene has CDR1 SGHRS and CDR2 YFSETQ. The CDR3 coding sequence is TGCGCCAGCAGCGCCCCGACAGGAAACACTGAAGCTTTCTTT. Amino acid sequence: CASSAPTGNTEAFF.